The next 22 T cell receptor beta chains were all read from a single sample in a study of CD8 T cells in ankylosing spondylitis listed by TCRdb under 2017. The library was built by means of 5' RACE. TCRdb names Illumina HiSeq 2500 as the instrument used. TCRdb passed the public sequencing reads through fastp at Q25 and MiXCR, retaining productive beta sequences. Each entry merges the rows of one CDR3 protein and shows their most common DNA and genes. Counted in this sample were 250,000 to 400,000 distinct CDR3 sequences; around a tenth of them appeared once. Clones ranked in the top ten supply about a tenth of the sample. Sequencing was done on a sample of blood, either unsorted or a sorted T cell fraction (not recorded which). Every receptor here comes from a female donor with ankylosing spondylitis or in good health (not recorded which).

The rearrangement uses TRBV3-1 and TRBJ2-6; no firm D call. In germline, CDR1 is LGHDT, CDR2 YNNKEL (reference sequence). V was trimmed by 0 bases and J by 0 bases, leaving 6 bases between them. This CDR3 has 16 amino acids. This chain's CDR3 is CASSQDQSSGANVLTF. CDR3 DNA sequence: TGTGCCAGCAGCCAAGATCAGAGCTCTGGGGCCAACGTCCTGACTTTC.

A few counts support this clonotype. The chain is built from TRBV5-1 and TRBJ2-1; 12 nucleotides align to TRBD2. V shed 5 bases and J 2 bases; nucleotides not matched to a gene: 5. This CDR3 comprises 16 residues. Germline V gives CDR1 SGHRS, CDR2 YFSETQ. This CDR3 reads CASRPLAGGTYNEQFF. The CDR3 region has the DNA TGCGCCAGCAGACCCCTAGCGGGGGGGACCTACAATGAGCAGTTCTTC.

In this sample, this clonotype turned up a few times. V is TRBV28 and J is TRBJ2-5, with D possibly matching TRBD2 (6 bases). The CDR3 consists of 15 residues. Trimming took off 8 bases at V and 2 bases at J, with 18 bases between the two ends. Looked up from germline, CDR1 is MDHEN and CDR2 is SYDVKM. DNA of the CDR3: TGTGCCAGCGCCGACGGGAGAATCAGACAAGAGACCCAGTACTTC. Protein: CASADGRIRQETQYF. The variable domain in full, with the rest retrieved from reference TRBV28 and TRBJ2-5, is DVKVTQSSRYLVKRTGEKVFLECVQDMDHENMFWYRQDPGLGLRLIYFSYDVKMKEKGDIPEGYSVSREKKERFSLILESASTNQTSMYLCASADGRIRQETQYFGPGTRLLVL.

The chain combines TRBV3-1 with TRBJ2-1; TRBD2 matches at 11 bases. The CDR3 length is 16 residues. Germline assignment: CDR1 LGHDT and CDR2 YNNKEL (reference sequence). J was trimmed by 7 bases and V by 1 base; bases with no gene match: 6. Here the CDR3 reads CASSQGLTSGDNEQFF. The CDR3 nucleotides are TGTGCCAGCAGCCAAGGATTGACTAGCGGGGATAATGAGCAGTTCTTC.

This clonotype was seen many times. The rearrangement uses TRBV27 and TRBJ1-2, with TRBD1 as a possible D gene (6 bases). Per germline, CDR1 MNHEY and CDR2 SMNVEV (reference sequence). This CDR3 spans 13 amino acids. V dropped 5 bases and J dropped 4 bases, with 11 bases sitting between them. CDR3 nucleotides: TGTGCCAGCAGTCACGGACAGTCCTATGGCTACACCTTC. It encodes CASSHGQSYGYTF.

About this clonotype: A much larger clone lies one base from this, so it may be a read error. This chain links TRBV20-1 with TRBJ2-1, with D unclear. Looked up from germline, CDR1 is DFQATT and CDR2 is SNEGSKA (reference sequence). The CDR3 has 11 amino acids. DNA for the CDR3: TGCGGTGCTCCGATGACCGCTGAGCAGTTCTTC. It is translated as CGAPMTAEQFF.

There are many counts of this clonotype. The CDR3 region has the DNA TGTGCCAGCAGTGGGGCTATAGCGGGAGGAGAGCAGTTCTTC. It yields the protein CASSGAIAGGEQFF. J is TRBJ2-1 and V is TRBV28; 10 bases line up with TRBD2. This CDR3 has 14 residues. After removal of 5 bases from V and 10 bases from J, the junction contained 8 bases not matched to a gene. The germline V gene encodes CDR1 MDHEN and CDR2 SYDVKM.

The J gene is TRBJ1-2, the V gene TRBV5-1, with 7 bases identical to TRBD1. J lost 5 bases, V lost 4 bases, and 11 bases had no gene match. This CDR3 is 15 amino acids long. Germline V CDR1 and CDR2: SGHRS, YFSETQ. CDR3 in amino acids: CASSLTPGTEYGYTF. The CDR3 DNA reads as TGCGCCAGCAGCCTAACTCCCGGGACAGAGTATGGCTACACCTTC.

This clonotype was counted a few times. The V and J genes are TRBV21-1 and TRBJ1-2. TRBV21-1 is a pseudogene. The CDR3 contains 21 residues. The CDR3 region is CASSKVKMSLECSLRVGGYTF. For the CDR3, the DNA is TGTGCCAGCAGCAAAGTAAAGATGTCGTTGGAATGTTCCCTCCGAGTTGGTGGCTACACCTTC.

The gene calls are TRBV7-9 and TRBJ1-5; the D gene is possibly TRBD1 (6 bases). The CDR3 loop spans 17 amino acids. Germline V gene sequence: CDR1 SEHNR, CDR2 FQNEAQ (reference sequence). V was clipped by 2 bases and J by 4 bases, with 18 bases between them. The CDR3 DNA follows: TGTGCCAGCAGCTTATCAACTCCTACAGGGATTAATCAGCCCCAGCATTTT. Protein: CASSLSTPTGINQPQHF. The full variable domain, its missing parts supplied by reference TRBV7-9 and TRBJ1-5, is DTGVSQNPRHKITKRGQNVTFRCDPISEHNRLYWYRQTLGQGPEFLTYFQNEAQLEKSRLLSDRFSAERPKGSFSTLEIQRTEQGDSAMYLCASSLSTPTGINQPQHFGDGTRLSIL.

This clonotype was recorded many times. This rearrangement joins TRBV5-1 to TRBJ2-3; 8 bases agree with TRBD2. CDR3 length equals 15 residues. With 2 bases clipped from V and 3 bases from J, the junction kept 5 bases outside the gene matches. From germline, CDR1 is SGHRS and CDR2 YFSETQ. In DNA, the CDR3 is TGCGCCAGCAGCTTAGCGGGAGCTCGGACAGATACGCAGTATTTT. Protein sequence: CASSLAGARTDTQYF.

This clonotype has a count of ten or more. The chain recombines TRBV5-1 with TRBJ1-1, with 8 bases lining up with TRBD1. Trimming removed 4 bases from V and 6 bases from J; junction bases left unmatched: 11. The CDR3 runs 15 residues. CDR1 SGHRS and CDR2 YFSETQ come from the germline V gene. The DNA of the CDR3 is TGCGCCAGCAGCCAAGAACAGGGGGTGCGCCCTGAAGCTTTCTTT. Residues: CASSQEQGVRPEAFF. The full variable domain, with the rest looked up from reference TRBV5-1 and TRBJ1-1, is KAGVTQTPRYLIKTRGQQVTLSCSPISGHRSVSWYQQTPGQGLQFLFEYFSETQRNKGNFPGRFSGRQFSNSRSEMNVSTLELGDSALYLCASSQEQGVRPEAFFGQGTRLTVV.

The table lists this clonotype with many counts. The chain carries TRBV7-9 and TRBJ1-4; D gene uncertain. Per the germline V gene, CDR1 is SEHNR and CDR2 is FQNEAQ (reference sequence). V shed 2 bases and J shed 8 bases, with 12 bases lying between them. This CDR3 spans 14 amino acids. Written as DNA, the CDR3 is TGTGCCAGCAGCTTAATATTGCCGGGGGAAAAACTGTTTTTT. It translates to CASSLILPGEKLFF.

This sequence joins TRBV6-1 and TRBJ2-5; D is possibly TRBD2 (6 bases). CDR3 length: 15 amino acids. Per germline, CDR1 MNHNS and CDR2 SASEGT. Trimming removed 5 bases from V and 2 bases from J, with 15 bases in between. The CDR3 is CASSPWARGQETQYF. The CDR3 nucleotides read TGTGCCAGCAGTCCCTGGGCGCGGGGACAAGAGACCCAGTACTTC.

There are many counts of this clonotype. The chain links TRBV20-1 to TRBJ2-1; D tentatively fits TRBD1 or TRBD2 (6 bases each). Germline assignment: CDR1 DFQATT and CDR2 SNEGSKA (reference sequence). The CDR3 consists of 18 residues. Trimming pared 2 bases from V and 4 bases from J, leaving 24 bases between. CDR3 bases: TGCAGTGCTAGAACCGCCACCAGGGGTAGCGGTAGTTACAATGAGCAGTTCTTC. Translation gives CSARTATRGSGSYNEQFF.

This clonotype was recorded many times. This chain uses TRBV12-3 or TRBV12-4 with TRBJ1-5, with 7 bases fitting TRBD1. The V gene end was trimmed by 3 bases and the J gene end by 2 bases; junction bases not matched to a gene: 4. The CDR3 consists of 15 residues. The CDR3 spells CASSFDRVGNQPQHF. DNA for the CDR3: TGTGCCAGCAGTTTCGACAGGGTGGGCAATCAGCCCCAGCATTTT.

This clonotype has ten or more counts. V and J are TRBV20-1 and TRBJ2-2; D is unclear. The CDR3 has 13 residues. CDR1 and CDR2 from the germline V gene are DFQATT and SNEGSKA (reference sequence). Deletions cut 1 base from V and 4 bases from J, with 7 bases between. The CDR3 coding sequence is TGCAGTGCTAGAGCGGGCAGCACCGGGGAGCTGTTTTTT. It specifies CSARAGSTGELFF.

This clonotype appeared a few times. J is TRBJ2-7 and V is TRBV11-1; D is uncertain. This CDR3 has 14 residues. With 2 bases removed from V and 0 bases from J, the gap between germline ends came to 8 bases. The germline V gene has CDR1 SGHAT and CDR2 FQDESV (reference sequence). CDR3 bases: TGTGCCAGCAGCTTAACGTGGGACTCCTACGAGCAGTACTTC. It is translated as CASSLTWDSYEQYF. Full variable domain (rest looked up from reference TRBV11-1 and TRBJ2-7): EAEVAQSPRYKITEKSQAVAFWCDPISGHATLYWYRQILGQGPELLVQFQDESVVDDSQLPKDRFSAERLKGVDSTLKIQPAELGDSAMYLCASSLTWDSYEQYFGPGTRLTVT.

In DNA, the CDR3 is TGTGCCAGCAGCCAAAGACCAGGGAACACTGAAGCTTTCTTT. This gives the protein CASSQRPGNTEAFF. V and J are TRBV3-1 and TRBJ1-1; no clear D gene. CDR3 size: 14 residues. Trimming stripped 2 bases from V and 1 base from J, with 8 bases between. Germline CDR1 reads LGHDT; CDR2 reads YNNKEL (reference sequence). Full variable domain (missing parts from reference TRBV3-1 and TRBJ1-1): DTAVSQTPKYLVTQMGNDKSIKCEQNLGHDTMYWYKQDSKKFLKIMFSYNNKELIINETVPNRFSPKSPDKAHLNLHINSLELGDSAVYFCASSQRPGNTEAFFGQGTRLTVV.

This clonotype was counted ten times or more. The chain links TRBV20-1 to TRBJ1-2, with D tentatively TRBD1 (5 bases). Deletions cut 5 bases from V and 7 bases from J, with 8 bases between. The length of the CDR3 is 10 residues. The germline gives CDR1 DFQATT, CDR2 SNEGSKA (reference sequence). The CDR3 DNA reads TGCAGTGCTTGGGGGGGTGGCTACACCTTC. Encoded protein: CSAWGGGYTF.

The chain carries TRBV5-1 and TRBJ1-5, with unresolved D. Germline-derived CDR1 and CDR2 are SGHRS and YFSETQ. V was trimmed by 3 bases and J by 6 bases, leaving 16 bases between them. The CDR3 extends over 15 amino acids. CDR3 loop: CASSSDPGLGQPQHF. The CDR3 DNA reads TGCGCCAGCAGCTCGGACCCCGGTTTGGGTCAGCCCCAGCATTTT.

This chain connects TRBV20-1 to TRBJ2-7; no reliable D call. The length of the CDR3 is 13 residues. Germline CDR1 and CDR2: DFQATT and SNEGSKA (reference sequence). The V gene lost 4 bases and the J gene lost 1 base, with 11 bases spanning the gap. The CDR3 region is CSANIPRSYEQYF. For the CDR3, the DNA is TGCAGTGCTAATATCCCGCGTTCCTACGAGCAGTACTTC.